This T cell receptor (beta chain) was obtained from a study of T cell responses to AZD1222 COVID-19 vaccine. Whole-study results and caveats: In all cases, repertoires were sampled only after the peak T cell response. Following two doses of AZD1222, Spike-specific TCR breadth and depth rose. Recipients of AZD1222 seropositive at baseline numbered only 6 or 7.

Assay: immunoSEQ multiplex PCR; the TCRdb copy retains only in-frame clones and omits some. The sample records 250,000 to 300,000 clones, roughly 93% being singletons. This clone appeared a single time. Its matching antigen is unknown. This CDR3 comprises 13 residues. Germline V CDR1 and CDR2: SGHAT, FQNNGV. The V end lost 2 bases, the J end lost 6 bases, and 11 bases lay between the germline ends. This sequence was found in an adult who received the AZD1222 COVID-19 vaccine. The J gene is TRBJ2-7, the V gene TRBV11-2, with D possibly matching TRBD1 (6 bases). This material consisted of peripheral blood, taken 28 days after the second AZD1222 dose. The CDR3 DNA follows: TGTGCCAGCAGCTTACACAGGGTAGGCGAGCAGTACTTC. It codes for CASSLHRVGEQYF.